A single sample is the source of the 27 T cell receptor beta chains below, sequenced in a study of blood T cell repertoires in COVID-19 (dated by TCRdb to about 2020). To prepare the library, the immunoSEQ multiplex PCR assay was applied. TCRdb stores this immuneACCESS table with in-frame sequences only. Part of the clones is absent; in the studies checked, under half of the shortfall reflects unresolved V genes, and no reason is known for the rest. The sample table holds about 44,000 clones, of which approximately 82% were seen once. The ten largest clones add up to more than 4% of the sample. The sequenced sample was peripheral blood. These receptors originate from a woman between 65 and 79 years old with acute or convalescent COVID-19.

The chain recombines TRBV7-9 with TRBJ2-5; 9 bases fit TRBD2. The CDR3 spans 16 residues. The V gene's germline CDR1 is SEHNR and CDR2 FQNEAQ (reference sequence). Trimming took 5 bases from V and 5 from J; bases not matched to a gene: 12. Written as DNA, the CDR3 is TGTGCCAGCAGCCCCGATCGGCGGGAGGGCCGGGAGACCCAGTACTTC. It codes for CASSPDRREGRETQYF.

V gene TRBV10-3 combines with J gene TRBJ2-7, with D unclear. The length of the CDR3 is 14 residues. Trimming removed 8 bases at V and 4 bases at J, with 18 bases between. CDR1 is ENHRY, CDR2 SYGVKD, per germline. CDR3 nucleotides: TGTGCCATCGGTAAGAGAGAACCCCCTTACGAGCAGTACTTC. Translated: CAIGKREPPYEQYF.

V gene TRBV6-5 combines with J gene TRBJ2-7; 9 bases map to TRBD1. Germline CDR1 and CDR2: MNHEY and SVGAGI. The CDR3 totals 15 residues. Germline trimming cut 5 bases from V and 2 bases from J; bases unmatched to any gene: 7. The CDR3 loop is CASSLTGGDPYEQYF. For the CDR3, the DNA is TGTGCCAGCAGTCTGACAGGGGGGGACCCCTACGAGCAGTACTTC.

This clone was observed a handful of times. The chain is built from TRBV2 and TRBJ2-7, with D unclear. Between the trimmed V and J ends, which lost 3 bases and 2 bases, there was a span of 2 bases. Germline V gives CDR1 SNHLY, CDR2 FYNNEI. This CDR3 spans 11 amino acids. This CDR3 is CASSDTYEQYF. The CDR3 region has the DNA TGTGCCAGCAGTGACACCTACGAGCAGTACTTC.

The chain combines TRBV25-1 with TRBJ2-5, with TRBD1 identical over 7 bases. The germline V gene has CDR1 MGHDK and CDR2 SYGVNS. The V segment lost 8 bases and the J segment 7 bases; nucleotides outside the gene matches: 7. The CDR3 consists of 12 residues. DNA for the CDR3: TGTGCCAGCCTGACAGGGCTTGGGACCCAGTACTTC. Encoded protein: CASLTGLGTQYF.

The gene calls are TRBV28 and TRBJ2-3; D is ambiguous. Germline V lookup: CDR1 MDHEN, CDR2 SYDVKM. The V end was cut by 3 bases, the J end by 6 bases, with 4 bases between. CDR3 length: 11 residues. The CDR3 loop is CASSFLDTQYF. CDR3 nucleotide sequence: TGTGCCAGCAGTTTTCTGGATACGCAGTATTTT.

The chain uses TRBV29-1 and TRBJ1-1; tentative D call: TRBD1 (6 bases). Germline V gene lookup returns CDR1 SQVTM and CDR2 ANQGSEA. CDR3 length: 13 amino acids. Trimming stripped 7 bases from V and 4 bases from J, with 16 bases between. The DNA for the CDR3 is TGCAGCGCAGAACAGGGAACCGTCACTGAAGCTTTCTTT. As protein: CSAEQGTVTEAFF.

The genes are TRBV19 and TRBJ1-2; possible D gene TRBD1, 6 bases. The CDR3 is made up of 13 amino acids. Trimming removed 8 bases from V and 4 bases from J, with 14 bases in between. From germline, CDR1 is LNHDA and CDR2 SQIVND (reference sequence). The CDR3 nucleotides read TGTGCCAGTCTACAGGGATGGGGCTATGGCTACACCTTC. This encodes CASLQGWGYGYTF.

This sequence joins TRBV10-1 and TRBJ2-3; 11 bases align to TRBD2. CDR3 length: 15 amino acids. The V segment lost 5 bases and the J segment 2 bases; nucleotides outside the gene matches: 3. Germline V CDR1 and CDR2: WNHNN, SYGVQD (reference sequence). As DNA, the CDR3 is TGCGCCAGCAGTCGGGGACTAGCGGACACAGATACGCAGTATTTT. Amino acids: CASSRGLADTDTQYF.

J is TRBJ1-1 and V is TRBV5-4; 7 bases map to TRBD1. After removal of 0 bases from V and 1 base from J, the junction contained 3 bases not matched to a gene. Germline-derived CDR1 and CDR2 are SGHNT and YYREEE (reference sequence). There are 15 residues in the CDR3. The CDR3 sequence is CASSLDRGWNTEAFF. Here the CDR3 DNA reads TGTGCCAGCAGCTTGGACAGGGGATGGAACACTGAAGCTTTCTTT.

This chain links TRBV2 with TRBJ2-1, with D perhaps TRBD1 (6 bases). Germline CDR1 is SNHLY and CDR2 is FYNNEI. The CDR3 contains 12 residues. Trimming removed 0 bases from V and 14 bases from J, with 11 bases in between. CDR3 protein: CASSEALQGKFF. The CDR3 DNA is TGTGCCAGCAGTGAAGCGCTACAGGGAAAGTTCTTC.

This chain links TRBV7-2 with TRBJ1-1, with 9 bases matching TRBD1. Germline CDR1 is SGHTA and CDR2 is FQGNSA. After removal of 5 bases from V and 0 bases from J, the junction contained 10 bases not matched to a gene. This CDR3 spans 17 amino acids. CDR3 in DNA: TGTGCCAGCAGCCCCTCCCCAGGACAGGGGATGAACACTGAAGCTTTCTTT. As protein: CASSPSPGQGMNTEAFF.

V gene TRBV6-1 combines with J gene TRBJ2-1; a weak D match, TRBD1 (6 bases). CDR1 and CDR2 (germline): MNHNS, SASEGT. Trimming left V 4 bases short and J 4 bases short, with 17 bases between. The CDR3 is made up of 16 amino acids. Here the CDR3 DNA reads TGTGCCAGCAGTGTTGTCCCTCCGGACAGTTACAATGAGCAGTTCTTC. Translated: CASSVVPPDSYNEQFF.

CDR3 nucleotide sequence: TGCAGCGTTGGGGGAGCTGGGGCCAACGTCCTGACTTTC. Its protein product is CSVGGAGANVLTF. The chain has TRBV29-1 and TRBJ2-6; D possibly corresponds to TRBD2 (5 bases). This CDR3 is built from 13 residues. Germline assignment: CDR1 SQVTM and CDR2 ANQGSEA. V was shortened by 4 bases and J by 2 bases, with 6 bases between the two germline ends.

The CDR3 loop is CASSFGQGKNGYTF. Here the CDR3 DNA reads TGTGCCAGCAGCTTCGGACAGGGGAAGAATGGCTACACCTTC. The chain couples TRBV13 to TRBJ1-2; 9 bases match TRBD1. Germline trimming cut 3 bases from V and 6 bases from J; bases unmatched to any gene: 5. CDR3 length: 14 residues. CDR1 is PRHDT, CDR2 FYEKMQ, per germline (reference sequence).

The chain recombines TRBV5-1 with TRBJ1-1, with 8 bases aligning to TRBD1. The J segment lost 2 bases and the V segment lost 2 bases, leaving 2 bases of the junction unmatched. The CDR3 covers 14 residues. Per germline, CDR1 SGHRS and CDR2 YFSETQ. For the CDR3, the DNA is TGCGCCAGCAGCTTCGGACAGGGAAACACTGAAGCTTTCTTT. This encodes CASSFGQGNTEAFF.

CDR3 DNA sequence: TGTGCCATCAGTGAGCTTGGGATAAGGCAGGGTGGTTCACCCCTCCACTTT. Translation: CAISELGIRQGGSPLHF. The rearrangement uses TRBV10-3 and TRBJ1-6; TRBD1 might be the D (5 bases). V dropped 2 bases and J dropped 9 bases, with 20 bases sitting between them. The CDR3 runs 17 residues. Germline V lookup: CDR1 ENHRY, CDR2 SYGVKD.

This chain connects TRBV18 to TRBJ2-3; TRBD2 matches at 9 bases. Germline lookup yields CDR1 KGHSH and CDR2 LQKENI. Trimming took 3 bases from V and 4 from J; bases not matched to a gene: 2. The CDR3 runs 14 residues. CDR3 loop: CASSPSGSADTQYF. The CDR3 DNA is TGTGCCAGCTCACCTAGCGGGAGCGCAGATACGCAGTATTTT.

The chain uses TRBV6-6 and TRBJ1-5; D unresolved. The germline V gene encodes CDR1 MNHNY and CDR2 SVGAGI (reference sequence). V lost 6 bases and J lost 1, with 7 bases in between. The CDR3 loop spans 13 amino acids. The CDR3 DNA reads as TGTGCCAGCAGCCCGTTAAGCAATCAGCCCCAGCATTTT. Its translation: CASSPLSNQPQHF.

In its sample, this clone was seen a few times. V is TRBV4-3 and J is TRBJ2-3, with D maybe TRBD2 (7 bases). The CDR3 runs 15 residues. Trimming left V 1 base short and J 4 bases short, with 12 bases between. Germline V gene sequence: CDR1 LGHNA, CDR2 YSLEER. CDR3 protein: CASSQGGRGADTQYF. DNA for the CDR3: TGCGCCAGCAGCCAAGGTGGGAGGGGGGCAGATACGCAGTATTTT.

The rearrangement uses TRBV14 and TRBJ1-3; a possible D gene is TRBD1 (5 bases). V was shortened by 2 bases and J by 9 bases, with 14 bases between the two germline ends. Germline CDR1 and CDR2: SGHDN and FVKESK. The CDR3 spans 14 residues. The CDR3 coding sequence is TGTGCCAGCAGCCAATCGTTGCAGGGCGCCACCATATATTTT. Translated, it gives CASSQSLQGATIYF. The full variable domain, in which reference TRBV14 and TRBJ1-3 provide the parts outside the CDR3, is EAGVTQFPSHSVIEKGQTVTLRCDPISGHDNLYWYRRVMGKEIKFLLHFVKESKQDESGMPNNRFLAERTGGTYSTLKVQPAELEDSGVYFCASSQSLQGATIYFGEGSWLTVV.

On this clone: Other DNA sequences from this sample encode an identical CDR3 as well. The chain uses TRBV28 and TRBJ2-1; 10 nucleotides match TRBD2. V dropped 4 bases and J dropped 4; count of bases not matched to a gene: 7. Germline CDR1 and CDR2: MDHEN and SYDVKM. The CDR3 has 16 residues. The CDR3 spells CASSSPLAGVYNEQFF. The DNA of the CDR3 is TGTGCCAGCAGTTCCCCCCTAGCGGGGGTATACAATGAGCAGTTCTTC.

The V call is TRBV20-1, the J call TRBJ2-1, with D possibly being TRBD1 (6 bases). Germline loops: CDR1 DFQATT, CDR2 SNEGSKA (reference sequence). Between the trimmed V and J ends, which lost 5 bases and 8 bases, there was a span of 13 bases. The CDR3 is made up of 12 amino acids. CDR3 nucleotide sequence: TGCAGTGCTCGTGGACAGTTCGATGAGCAGTTCTTC. This codes for CSARGQFDEQFF.

The CDR3 region is CASSVSGKDTGELFF. As DNA, the CDR3 is TGTGCCAGCAGCGTTTCCGGGAAAGACACCGGGGAGCTGTTTTTT. The genes are TRBV9 and TRBJ2-2; the D gene is possibly TRBD2 (5 bases). This CDR3 comprises 15 residues. The germline CDR1 and CDR2 sequences are SGDLS and YYNGEE. V lost 2 bases and J 3 bases, leaving 11 bases between the germline ends.

This chain joins TRBV28 and TRBJ1-2; D perhaps matches TRBD1 (5 bases). The germline V gene has CDR1 MDHEN and CDR2 SYDVKM. The CDR3 runs to 14 residues. V shed 1 base and J shed 6 bases, with 12 bases lying between them. The DNA of the CDR3 is TGTGCCAGCAGTTTATCCAGGGTAAGGGATGGCTACACCTTC. Its translation: CASSLSRVRDGYTF.

The chain is built from TRBV18 and TRBJ2-1; D may be TRBD1 (6 bases). V was trimmed by 2 bases and J by 5 bases, leaving 19 bases between them. The CDR3 spans 17 residues. Germline V gene sequence: CDR1 KGHSH, CDR2 LQKENI. The DNA for the CDR3 is TGTGCCAGCTCACCAAGAACAGGACAGAGTGGGAACAATGAGCAGTTCTTC. It is translated as CASSPRTGQSGNNEQFF.

This chain connects TRBV3-1 (or the pseudogene TRBV3-2) to TRBJ1-2; maybe TRBD1 (6 bases). This CDR3 comprises 16 residues. CDR1 and CDR2 from the germline V gene are LGHDT and YNNKEL (reference sequence). Trimming stripped 4 bases from V and 5 bases from J, with 20 bases between. The CDR3 nucleotides are TGTGCCAGCAGCCCGTGGGGACAAAGGGTTGGGTATGGCTACACCTTC. It specifies CASSPWGQRVGYGYTF.